This section outlines one T cell receptor (beta chain) sequence together with its context. The data belong to a study of blood T cells in healthy people across ages. The CDR3 contains 17 residues. Looked up from germline, CDR1 is SEHNR and CDR2 is FQNEAQ (reference sequence). Trimming at V came to 5 bases and at J to 1 base, leaving 13 bases not matched to a gene. A second about 6 to 12 cycle PCR used barcoded and J-beta primers. TCRdb itself ran the 5' RACE reads through MiXCR, one entry per CDR3 protein. The table lists roughly 1,000,000 distinct CDR3 sequences, approximately 25% of them singletons. These data were likewise used in another study, on T cells of mothers and their children.

This TCR derives from a girl under 10 years old in good health. The rearrangement uses TRBV7-9 and TRBJ1-1; TRBD1 agrees at 7 bases. The sequencing sample was made of blood. The CDR3: CASSTRARGSKNTEAFF. CDR3 nucleotides: TGTGCCAGCAGCACACGGGCCAGGGGGTCCAAGAACACTGAAGCTTTCTTT.